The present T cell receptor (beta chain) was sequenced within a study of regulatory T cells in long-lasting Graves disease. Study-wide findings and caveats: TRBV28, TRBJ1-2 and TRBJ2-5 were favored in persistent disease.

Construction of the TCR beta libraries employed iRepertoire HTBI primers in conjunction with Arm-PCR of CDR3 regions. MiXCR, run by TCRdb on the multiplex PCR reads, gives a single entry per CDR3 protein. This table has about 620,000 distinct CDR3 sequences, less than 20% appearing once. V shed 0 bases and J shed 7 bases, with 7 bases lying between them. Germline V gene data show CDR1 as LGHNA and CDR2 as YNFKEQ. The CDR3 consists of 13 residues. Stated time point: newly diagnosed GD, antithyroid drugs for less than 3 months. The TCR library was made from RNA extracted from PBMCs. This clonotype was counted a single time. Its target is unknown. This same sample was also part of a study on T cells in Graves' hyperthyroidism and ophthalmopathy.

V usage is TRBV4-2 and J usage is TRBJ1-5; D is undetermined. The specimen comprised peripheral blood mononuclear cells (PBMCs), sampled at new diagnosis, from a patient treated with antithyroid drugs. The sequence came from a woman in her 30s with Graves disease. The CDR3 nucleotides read TGTGCCAGCAGCCAAGATCTTTGGCAGCCCCAGCATTTT. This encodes CASSQDLWQPQHF.